These T cell receptor beta chains were read from a single sample in a study of cytomegalovirus exposure and HLA in healthy donors. This table comes from immunoSEQ multiplex PCR, and its TCRdb copy is limited to in-frame clones, with some not included. The sample comprises 90,000 to 150,000 clones, around three quarters of which are singletons, and around 9.9% rests with the top ten. Sample: PBMCs. The receptors come from a man aged 35-49 years in good health and CMV-seropositive. Each CDR3 is given with its conserved first and last residue. A D gene is named only where the DNA matches it firmly. Rows may omit the clone size; those that give it use once, few, many or a size class.

V gene	D gene	clone size	J gene	CDR3 protein	CDR3 DNA
TRBV27	NA	NA	TRBJ1-6	CASSLSIAGFRSPLHF	TGTGCCAGCAGTTTATCGATAGCAGGGTTCCGTTCACCCCTCCACTTT
TRBV7-2	NA	NA	TRBJ2-7	CASRGAGNEQYF	TGTGCCAGCCGCGGGGCGGGAAACGAGCAGTACTTC
TRBV4-3	TRBD1	NA	TRBJ2-7	CASSQPGQGVYEQYF	TGCGCCAGCAGCCAACCGGGACAGGGGGTATACGAGCAGTACTTC
TRBV10-3	TRBD1	NA	TRBJ2-3	CAMGQGSTDTQYF	TGTGCCATGGGACAGGGGAGCACAGATACGCAGTATTTT
TRBV9	NA	NA	TRBJ2-2	CASSVGIGEIEGGELFF	TGTGCCAGCAGCGTAGGTATCGGGGAAATAGAAGGCGGGGAGCTGTTTTTT
TRBV28	TRBD1	once	TRBJ1-4	CASSSGTAEKLFF	TGTGCCAGCTCATCAGGGACAGCTGAAAAACTGTTTTTT
TRBV4-1	NA	NA	TRBJ2-1	CASRSTSREFF	TGCGCCAGCAGGTCGACCAGTCGGGAGTTCTTC
TRBV9	TRBD2	NA	TRBJ2-7	CASSAPGGVFIYEQYF	TGTGCCAGCAGCGCCCCGGGGGGAGTTTTTATCTACGAGCAGTACTTC
TRBV6-5	NA	NA	TRBJ1-5	CASSTEGGGNQPQHF	TGTGCCAGCTCTACCGAGGGGGGGGGAAATCAGCCCCAGCATTTT
TRBV7-9	NA	NA	TRBJ2-5	CASSLDSLADQETQYF	TGTGCCAGCAGCTTAGATTCCTTAGCGGACCAAGAGACCCAGTACTTC
TRBV7-2	NA	NA	TRBJ1-2	CASSLGGKEAGLHGYTF	TGTGCCAGCAGCTTAGGGGGTAAGGAAGCGGGGCTCCATGGCTACACCTTC
TRBV29-1	NA	once	TRBJ1-1	CSVGGGAGNTEAFF	TGCAGCGTTGGAGGGGGGGCTGGAAACACTGAAGCTTTCTTT
TRBV19	NA	NA	TRBJ2-3	CASSITHRVSTDTQYF	TGTGCCAGTAGCATTACCCACAGGGTCAGCACAGATACGCAGTATTTT
TRBV5-1	TRBD2	few	TRBJ2-5	CASSLTSGGAETQYF	TGCGCCAGCAGCCTCACTAGCGGGGGGGCCGAGACCCAGTACTTC
TRBV4-3	NA	few	TRBJ1-1	CASSQGITSTEAFF	TGCGCCAGCAGCCAAGGCATCACGAGTACTGAAGCTTTCTTT
TRBV4-1	NA	NA	TRBJ1-5	CASSQGSGGVNSNQPQHF	TGCGCCAGCAGCCAAGGGTCCGGGGGAGTCAATAGCAATCAGCCCCAGCATTTT
TRBV5-1	NA	NA	TRBJ2-5	CASSLVRVGETQYF	TGCGCCAGCAGCTTGGTCAGGGTAGGGGAGACCCAGTACTTC
TRBV2	TRBD1	NA	TRBJ2-5	CASSGRDRVLRETQYF	TGTGCCAGCAGTGGCCGGGACAGGGTACTTCGGGAGACCCAGTACTTC
TRBV27	TRBD2	few	TRBJ2-2	CASSPTSGGYTGELFF	TGTGCCAGCAGCCCGACTAGCGGGGGGTACACCGGGGAGCTGTTTTTT
TRBV2	NA	NA	TRBJ2-7	CASRRFRVVYEQYF	TGTGCCAGCAGGCGGTTCAGGGTAGTTTACGAGCAGTACTTC
TRBV6-4	NA	few	TRBJ2-3	CASSPNLGASTDTQYF	TGTGCCAGCAGCCCGAACCTGGGGGCTAGCACAGATACGCAGTATTTT
TRBV20-1	NA	once	TRBJ2-3	CSAKTSDTQYF	TGCAGTGCCAAGACTAGTGATACGCAGTATTTT
TRBV5-1	TRBD1	NA	TRBJ1-2	CASSLEAGGSGYTF	TGCGCCAGCAGCTTGGAGGCAGGGGGCTCTGGCTACACCTTC
TRBV2	TRBD1	NA	TRBJ1-6	CASRKTGGLKNSPLHF	TGTGCCAGCAGAAAGACAGGGGGCTTGAAAAATTCACCCCTCCACTTT
TRBV28	TRBD1	NA	TRBJ1-6	CASRPNRGRLPLHF	TGTGCCAGCAGACCCAACAGGGGGAGATTACCCCTCCACTTT
TRBV19	TRBD2	NA	TRBJ2-3	CATSDLRGASTDTQYF	TGTGCCACCTCTGACTTGCGGGGGGCTAGCACAGATACGCAGTATTTT
TRBV13	TRBD1	NA	TRBJ2-7	CASLGTGSYEQYF	TGTGCCAGCCTCGGGACAGGGTCGTACGAGCAGTACTTC
TRBV7-2	TRBD2	NA	TRBJ2-7	CASRTSGGAYEQYF	TGTGCCAGCAGAACTAGCGGGGGGGCCTACGAGCAGTACTTC
TRBV28	NA	NA	TRBJ1-3	CASSSGTAGGNTIYF	TGTGCCAGCAGTTCCGGGACGGCGGGAGGAAACACCATATATTTT
TRBV11-1	TRBD2	NA	TRBJ2-5	CASSPVASGTQETQYF	TGTGCCAGCAGCCCTGTGGCTAGCGGAACCCAAGAGACCCAGTACTTC
TRBV5-1	TRBD2	NA	TRBJ2-3	CASSSRGVVTDTQYF	TGCGCCAGCAGCAGCCGGGGGGTTGTCACAGATACGCAGTATTTT
TRBV6-6	TRBD2	few	TRBJ2-7	CASLGGGSAYEQYF	TGTGCCAGCTTGGGCGGGGGGTCCGCCTACGAGCAGTACTTC
TRBV11-1	TRBD1	NA	TRBJ2-2	CASSWGQGADTGELFF	TGTGCCAGCAGCTGGGGACAGGGGGCTGACACCGGGGAGCTGTTTTTT
TRBV18	TRBD1	NA	TRBJ2-7	CASSPRSGQGAYEQYF	TGTGCCAGCTCACCACGAAGCGGACAGGGGGCCTACGAGCAGTACTTC
TRBV18	NA	NA	TRBJ1-5	CASSPRVGRNTDQPQHF	TGTGCCAGCTCACCACGGGTCGGCAGGAACACCGATCAGCCCCAGCATTTT
TRBV7-6	NA	NA	TRBJ2-1	CASSSHREATPFTGEQFF	TGTGCCAGCAGCAGCCACAGGGAAGCCACCCCTTTTACGGGGGAGCAGTTCTTC
TRBV6-5	NA	NA	TRBJ1-4	CASSPSANEKLFF	TGTGCCAGCAGTCCTTCCGCGAATGAAAAACTGTTTTTT
TRBV14	TRBD1	NA	TRBJ2-2	CASSQTGTGGYTGELFF	TGTGCTAGCAGCCAGACCGGGACAGGGGGTTACACCGGGGAGCTGTTTTTT
TRBV7-9	NA	NA	TRBJ2-7	CASSISGSYEQYF	TGTGCCAGCAGCATATCGGGGTCCTACGAGCAGTACTTC
TRBV7-9	NA	NA	TRBJ2-1	CASSLIQAPNEQFF	TGTGCCAGCAGCTTAATCCAGGCCCCCAATGAGCAGTTCTTC
TRBV6-5	TRBD1	NA	TRBJ2-7	CASSKQGATLYEQYF	TGTGCCAGCAGTAAACAGGGGGCGACCCTCTACGAGCAGTACTTC
TRBV10-2	NA	NA	TRBJ2-2	CASSFGGMNTGELFF	TGCGCCAGCAGTTTTGGGGGGATGAACACCGGGGAGCTGTTTTTT
TRBV5-8	NA	NA	TRBJ2-7	CASSFWASYEQYF	TGTGCCAGCAGCTTCTGGGCCTCCTACGAGCAGTACTTC
TRBV28	TRBD2	NA	TRBJ2-1	CASSTPSGAYNEQFF	TGTGCCAGCAGCACTCCTAGCGGGGCTTACAATGAGCAGTTCTTC
TRBV13	NA	NA	TRBJ2-1	CASSLTGDRGDEQFF	TGTGCCAGCAGCCTAACGGGGGACCGCGGGGATGAGCAGTTCTTC